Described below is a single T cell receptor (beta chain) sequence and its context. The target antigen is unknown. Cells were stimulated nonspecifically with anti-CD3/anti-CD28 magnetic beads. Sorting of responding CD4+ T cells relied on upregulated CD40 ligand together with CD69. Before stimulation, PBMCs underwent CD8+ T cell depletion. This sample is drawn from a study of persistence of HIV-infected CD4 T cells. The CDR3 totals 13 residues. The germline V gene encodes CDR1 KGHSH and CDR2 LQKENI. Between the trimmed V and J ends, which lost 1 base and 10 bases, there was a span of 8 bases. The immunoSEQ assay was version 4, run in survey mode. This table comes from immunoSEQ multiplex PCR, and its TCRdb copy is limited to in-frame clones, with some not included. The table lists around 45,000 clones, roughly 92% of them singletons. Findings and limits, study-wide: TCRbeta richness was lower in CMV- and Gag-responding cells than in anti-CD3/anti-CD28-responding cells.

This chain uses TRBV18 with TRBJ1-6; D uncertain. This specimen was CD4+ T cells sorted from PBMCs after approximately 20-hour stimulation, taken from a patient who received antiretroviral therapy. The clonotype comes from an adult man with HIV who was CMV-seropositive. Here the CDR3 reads CASSPLGISPLHF. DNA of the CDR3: TGTGCCAGCTCACCACTGGGCATCTCACCCCTCCACTTT.